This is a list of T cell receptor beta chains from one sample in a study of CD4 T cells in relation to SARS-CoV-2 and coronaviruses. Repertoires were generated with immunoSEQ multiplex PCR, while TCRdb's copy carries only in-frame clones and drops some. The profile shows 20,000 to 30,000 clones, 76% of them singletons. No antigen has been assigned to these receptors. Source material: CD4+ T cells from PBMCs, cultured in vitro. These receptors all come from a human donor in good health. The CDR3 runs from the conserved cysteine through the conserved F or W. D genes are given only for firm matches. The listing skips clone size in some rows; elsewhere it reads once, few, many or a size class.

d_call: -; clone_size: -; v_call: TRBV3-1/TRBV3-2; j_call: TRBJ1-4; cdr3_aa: CASSQGRGEKLFF; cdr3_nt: TGTGCCAGCAGCCAAGGGCGTGGCGAAAAACTGTTTTTT
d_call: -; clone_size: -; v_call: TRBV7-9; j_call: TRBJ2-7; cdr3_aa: CASSLEVEQYF; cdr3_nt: TGTGCCAGCAGCTTAGAGGTAGAGCAGTACTTC
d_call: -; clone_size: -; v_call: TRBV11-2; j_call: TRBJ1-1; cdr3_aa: CASSLRQSAEAFF; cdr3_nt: TGTGCCAGCAGCCTTCGACAGAGCGCCGAAGCTTTCTTT
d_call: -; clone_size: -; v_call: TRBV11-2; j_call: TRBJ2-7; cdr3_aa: CASSIDGGYEQYF; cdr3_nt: TGTGCCAGCAGCATCGACGGGGGTTACGAGCAGTACTTC
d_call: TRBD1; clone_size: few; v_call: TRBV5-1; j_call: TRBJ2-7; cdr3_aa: CASSSWTGSSYEQYF; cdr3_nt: TGCGCCAGCAGCTCCTGGACAGGGAGCTCCTACGAGCAGTACTTC
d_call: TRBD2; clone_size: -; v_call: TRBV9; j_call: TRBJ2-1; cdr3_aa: CASSVEAGTYNEQFF; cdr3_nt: TGTGCCAGCAGCGTAGAAGCGGGGACCTACAATGAGCAGTTCTTC
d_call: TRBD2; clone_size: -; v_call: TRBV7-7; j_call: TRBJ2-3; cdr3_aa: CASSSGLAKADTQYF; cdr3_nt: TGTGCCAGCAGCTCCGGACTAGCGAAAGCAGATACGCAGTATTTT
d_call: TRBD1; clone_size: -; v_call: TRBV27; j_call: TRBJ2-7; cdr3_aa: CASSRGQGRSYEQYF; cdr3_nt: TGTGCCAGCAGTCGAGGACAGGGCCGCTCCTACGAGCAGTACTTC
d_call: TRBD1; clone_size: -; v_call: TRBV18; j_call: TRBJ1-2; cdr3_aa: CASSPLSGGGRQGSGYTF; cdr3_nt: TGTGCCAGCTCACCGTTGAGTGGGGGGGGAAGACAGGGAAGTGGCTACACCTTC
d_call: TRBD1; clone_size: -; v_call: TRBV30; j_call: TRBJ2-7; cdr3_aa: CAWKTGVTYEQYF; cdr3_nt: TGTGCCTGGAAGACAGGGGTAACCTACGAGCAGTACTTC
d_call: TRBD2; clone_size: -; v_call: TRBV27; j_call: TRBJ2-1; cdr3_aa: CASSPRTRSINEQFF; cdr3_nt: TGTGCCAGCAGTCCCAGGACTAGAAGTATCAATGAGCAGTTCTTC
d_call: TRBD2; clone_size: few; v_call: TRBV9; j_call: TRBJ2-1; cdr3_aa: CASSVGLAGGRRLFF; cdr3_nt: TGTGCCAGCAGCGTGGGACTAGCGGGCGGCCGACGGCTGTTCTTC
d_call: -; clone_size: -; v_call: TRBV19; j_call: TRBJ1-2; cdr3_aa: CASREGGFGGYTF; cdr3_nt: TGTGCCAGTAGGGAGGGTGGATTCGGTGGCTACACCTTC
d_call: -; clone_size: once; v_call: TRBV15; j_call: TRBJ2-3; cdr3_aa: CATSRDTDTQYF; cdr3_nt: TGTGCCACCAGCAGAGATACAGATACGCAGTATTTT
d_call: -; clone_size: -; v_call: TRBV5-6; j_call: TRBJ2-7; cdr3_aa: CASSHTSGEQYF; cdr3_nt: TGTGCCAGCAGCCACACTAGTGGCGAGCAGTACTTC
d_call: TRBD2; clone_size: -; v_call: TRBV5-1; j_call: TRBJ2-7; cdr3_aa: CASSLGTSVTSSYEQYF; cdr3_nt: TGCGCCAGCAGCTTGGGAACTAGCGTAACAAGCTCCTACGAGCAGTACTTC
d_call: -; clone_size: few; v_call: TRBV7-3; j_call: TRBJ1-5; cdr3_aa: CASSRTGGANQPQHF; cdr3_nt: TGTGCCAGCAGCCGAACAGGAGGGGCCAATCAGCCCCAGCATTTT
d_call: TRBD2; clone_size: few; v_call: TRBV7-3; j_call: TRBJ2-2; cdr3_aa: CASSLTGLAGYTGELFF; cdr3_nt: TGTGCCAGCAGCTTAACGGGTCTAGCGGGATACACCGGGGAGCTGTTTTTT
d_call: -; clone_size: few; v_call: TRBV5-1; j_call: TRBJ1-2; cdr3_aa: CASSVSHINYGYTF; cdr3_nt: TGCGCCAGCAGCGTCAGTCATATTAACTATGGCTACACCTTC
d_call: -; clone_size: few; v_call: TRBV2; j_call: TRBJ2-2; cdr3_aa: CASSEQGRSNTGELFF; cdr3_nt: TGTGCCAGCAGTGAACAGGGGAGGTCGAACACCGGGGAGCTGTTTTTT
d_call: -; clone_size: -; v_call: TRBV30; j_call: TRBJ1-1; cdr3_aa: CAWSMGYNTEAFF; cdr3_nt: TGTGCCTGGAGTATGGGTTATAACACTGAAGCTTTCTTT
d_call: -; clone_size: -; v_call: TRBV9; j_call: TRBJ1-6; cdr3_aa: CASSLQGTGSPLHF; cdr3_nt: TGTGCCAGCAGCTTACAGGGAACGGGTTCACCCCTCCACTTT
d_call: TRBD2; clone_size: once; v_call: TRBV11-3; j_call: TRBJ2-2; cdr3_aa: CASSFLASGSNTGELFF; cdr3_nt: TGTGCCAGCAGCTTTTTAGCTAGCGGGAGCAACACCGGGGAGCTGTTTTTT
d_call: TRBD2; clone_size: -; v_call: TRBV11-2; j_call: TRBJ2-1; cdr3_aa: CASSPGLAGLHNNEQFF; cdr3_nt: TGTGCCAGCAGTCCCGGACTAGCGGGGCTTCACAACAATGAGCAGTTCTTC
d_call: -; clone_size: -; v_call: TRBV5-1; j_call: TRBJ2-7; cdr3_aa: CASRPGTFSYEQYF; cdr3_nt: TGCGCCAGCAGACCTGGGACATTCTCCTACGAGCAGTACTTC
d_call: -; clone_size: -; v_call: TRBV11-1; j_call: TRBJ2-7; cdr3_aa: CASSLVRYSEQYF; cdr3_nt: TGTGCCAGCAGCTTAGTTCGCTATTCCGAGCAGTACTTC
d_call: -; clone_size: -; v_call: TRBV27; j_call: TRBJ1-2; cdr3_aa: CASTNREGYGYTF; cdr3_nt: TGTGCCAGCACTAACAGGGAGGGGTATGGCTACACCTTC
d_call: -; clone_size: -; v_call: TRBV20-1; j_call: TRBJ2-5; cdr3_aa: CSASGSGQETQYF; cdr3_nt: TGCAGTGCTAGTGGTAGCGGCCAAGAGACCCAGTACTTC